These T cell receptor beta chains were read from a single sample in a study of T cells expressing NK-cell markers. TCRdb re-called the 5' RACE reads and gives one entry per CDR3 protein, without DNA. This sample's table reports fewer than 550,000 distinct CDR3 sequences. The sequenced sample was blood T cells: a sorted CD56 or NKG2C T cell subset, CD4+ or CD8+ T cells, or bulk PBMC T cells (not recorded which). These receptors all stem from a woman in her 50s in good health. Both conserved end residues are part of each CDR3.

>TRBV13|TRBJ2-1
CASRRQSGEVYNEQFF
>TRBV6-1|TRBJ2-3
CASSPPLGGRLDTQYF
>TRBV7-2|TRBJ2-4
CASTGSLFNIQYF
>TRBV20-1|TRBJ2-3
CSARGFGRTTDTQYF
>TRBV5-1|TRBJ1-1
CASSSTGPAWTEAFF
>TRBV3-1|TRBJ1-1
CASSPNPRVGTEAFF
>TRBV3-1|TRBJ2-2
CASSQPPLSGSTGELFF
>TRBV29-1|TRBJ2-3
CSVEDLLGQGRTDTQYF
>TRBV20-1|TRBJ1-6
CSARGTGDHSPLHF
>TRBV11-3|TRBJ2-3
CASSLAGVLDTQYF
>TRBV14|TRBJ2-4
CASSQMGATSRGRDIQYF
>TRBV12-3/TRBV12-4|TRBJ1-1
CASSIKGFGQEAFF
>TRBV5-1|TRBJ2-7
CASSPSGTGVYEQYF
>TRBV27|TRBJ1-5
CASSFDWTGAQPQHF
>TRBV12-3/TRBV12-4|TRBJ1-2
CASNQGGTSYGYTF
>TRBV6-1|TRBJ2-5
CASSPGRSRETQYF
>TRBV18|TRBJ2-1
CASSLGNVNEQFF
>TRBV10-3|TRBJ2-1
CAISESRTPMYNEQFF
>TRBV20-1|TRBJ1-5
CSARVGQGLGNQPQHF
>TRBV9|TRBJ2-2
CASNRLGPNTGELFF
>TRBV7-9|TRBJ1-2
CASSPSQPYGYTF
>TRBV25-1|TRBJ1-2
CASSEYRGVLTF
>TRBV20-1|TRBJ1-4
CGRRGATNEKLFF
>TRBV5-1|TRBJ2-2
CASSLEATRTGELFF
>TRBV6-5|TRBJ1-2
CASSYSGTGASGYTF
>TRBV5-6|TRBJ2-2
CASSAGLAKRKLFF
>TRBV7-9|TRBJ2-1
CASSQWGGAFYNEQFF
>TRBV11-2|TRBJ2-4
CASSFGRIDIQYF
>TRBV12-3/TRBV12-4|TRBJ1-2
CASSPDRGGPNYGYTF
>TRBV3-1|TRBJ2-3
CASSQDPGIGTDTQYF
>TRBV5-1|TRBJ2-5
CASRLAGFGEETQYF
>TRBV12-3/TRBV12-4|TRBJ2-1
CASSLGDEQFF
>TRBV5-5|TRBJ1-1
CASMTGLGTEAFF
>TRBV9|TRBJ2-1
CASSETGTSLKSSYNEQFF
>TRBV29-1|TRBJ2-5
CSVDALAGGIQETQYF